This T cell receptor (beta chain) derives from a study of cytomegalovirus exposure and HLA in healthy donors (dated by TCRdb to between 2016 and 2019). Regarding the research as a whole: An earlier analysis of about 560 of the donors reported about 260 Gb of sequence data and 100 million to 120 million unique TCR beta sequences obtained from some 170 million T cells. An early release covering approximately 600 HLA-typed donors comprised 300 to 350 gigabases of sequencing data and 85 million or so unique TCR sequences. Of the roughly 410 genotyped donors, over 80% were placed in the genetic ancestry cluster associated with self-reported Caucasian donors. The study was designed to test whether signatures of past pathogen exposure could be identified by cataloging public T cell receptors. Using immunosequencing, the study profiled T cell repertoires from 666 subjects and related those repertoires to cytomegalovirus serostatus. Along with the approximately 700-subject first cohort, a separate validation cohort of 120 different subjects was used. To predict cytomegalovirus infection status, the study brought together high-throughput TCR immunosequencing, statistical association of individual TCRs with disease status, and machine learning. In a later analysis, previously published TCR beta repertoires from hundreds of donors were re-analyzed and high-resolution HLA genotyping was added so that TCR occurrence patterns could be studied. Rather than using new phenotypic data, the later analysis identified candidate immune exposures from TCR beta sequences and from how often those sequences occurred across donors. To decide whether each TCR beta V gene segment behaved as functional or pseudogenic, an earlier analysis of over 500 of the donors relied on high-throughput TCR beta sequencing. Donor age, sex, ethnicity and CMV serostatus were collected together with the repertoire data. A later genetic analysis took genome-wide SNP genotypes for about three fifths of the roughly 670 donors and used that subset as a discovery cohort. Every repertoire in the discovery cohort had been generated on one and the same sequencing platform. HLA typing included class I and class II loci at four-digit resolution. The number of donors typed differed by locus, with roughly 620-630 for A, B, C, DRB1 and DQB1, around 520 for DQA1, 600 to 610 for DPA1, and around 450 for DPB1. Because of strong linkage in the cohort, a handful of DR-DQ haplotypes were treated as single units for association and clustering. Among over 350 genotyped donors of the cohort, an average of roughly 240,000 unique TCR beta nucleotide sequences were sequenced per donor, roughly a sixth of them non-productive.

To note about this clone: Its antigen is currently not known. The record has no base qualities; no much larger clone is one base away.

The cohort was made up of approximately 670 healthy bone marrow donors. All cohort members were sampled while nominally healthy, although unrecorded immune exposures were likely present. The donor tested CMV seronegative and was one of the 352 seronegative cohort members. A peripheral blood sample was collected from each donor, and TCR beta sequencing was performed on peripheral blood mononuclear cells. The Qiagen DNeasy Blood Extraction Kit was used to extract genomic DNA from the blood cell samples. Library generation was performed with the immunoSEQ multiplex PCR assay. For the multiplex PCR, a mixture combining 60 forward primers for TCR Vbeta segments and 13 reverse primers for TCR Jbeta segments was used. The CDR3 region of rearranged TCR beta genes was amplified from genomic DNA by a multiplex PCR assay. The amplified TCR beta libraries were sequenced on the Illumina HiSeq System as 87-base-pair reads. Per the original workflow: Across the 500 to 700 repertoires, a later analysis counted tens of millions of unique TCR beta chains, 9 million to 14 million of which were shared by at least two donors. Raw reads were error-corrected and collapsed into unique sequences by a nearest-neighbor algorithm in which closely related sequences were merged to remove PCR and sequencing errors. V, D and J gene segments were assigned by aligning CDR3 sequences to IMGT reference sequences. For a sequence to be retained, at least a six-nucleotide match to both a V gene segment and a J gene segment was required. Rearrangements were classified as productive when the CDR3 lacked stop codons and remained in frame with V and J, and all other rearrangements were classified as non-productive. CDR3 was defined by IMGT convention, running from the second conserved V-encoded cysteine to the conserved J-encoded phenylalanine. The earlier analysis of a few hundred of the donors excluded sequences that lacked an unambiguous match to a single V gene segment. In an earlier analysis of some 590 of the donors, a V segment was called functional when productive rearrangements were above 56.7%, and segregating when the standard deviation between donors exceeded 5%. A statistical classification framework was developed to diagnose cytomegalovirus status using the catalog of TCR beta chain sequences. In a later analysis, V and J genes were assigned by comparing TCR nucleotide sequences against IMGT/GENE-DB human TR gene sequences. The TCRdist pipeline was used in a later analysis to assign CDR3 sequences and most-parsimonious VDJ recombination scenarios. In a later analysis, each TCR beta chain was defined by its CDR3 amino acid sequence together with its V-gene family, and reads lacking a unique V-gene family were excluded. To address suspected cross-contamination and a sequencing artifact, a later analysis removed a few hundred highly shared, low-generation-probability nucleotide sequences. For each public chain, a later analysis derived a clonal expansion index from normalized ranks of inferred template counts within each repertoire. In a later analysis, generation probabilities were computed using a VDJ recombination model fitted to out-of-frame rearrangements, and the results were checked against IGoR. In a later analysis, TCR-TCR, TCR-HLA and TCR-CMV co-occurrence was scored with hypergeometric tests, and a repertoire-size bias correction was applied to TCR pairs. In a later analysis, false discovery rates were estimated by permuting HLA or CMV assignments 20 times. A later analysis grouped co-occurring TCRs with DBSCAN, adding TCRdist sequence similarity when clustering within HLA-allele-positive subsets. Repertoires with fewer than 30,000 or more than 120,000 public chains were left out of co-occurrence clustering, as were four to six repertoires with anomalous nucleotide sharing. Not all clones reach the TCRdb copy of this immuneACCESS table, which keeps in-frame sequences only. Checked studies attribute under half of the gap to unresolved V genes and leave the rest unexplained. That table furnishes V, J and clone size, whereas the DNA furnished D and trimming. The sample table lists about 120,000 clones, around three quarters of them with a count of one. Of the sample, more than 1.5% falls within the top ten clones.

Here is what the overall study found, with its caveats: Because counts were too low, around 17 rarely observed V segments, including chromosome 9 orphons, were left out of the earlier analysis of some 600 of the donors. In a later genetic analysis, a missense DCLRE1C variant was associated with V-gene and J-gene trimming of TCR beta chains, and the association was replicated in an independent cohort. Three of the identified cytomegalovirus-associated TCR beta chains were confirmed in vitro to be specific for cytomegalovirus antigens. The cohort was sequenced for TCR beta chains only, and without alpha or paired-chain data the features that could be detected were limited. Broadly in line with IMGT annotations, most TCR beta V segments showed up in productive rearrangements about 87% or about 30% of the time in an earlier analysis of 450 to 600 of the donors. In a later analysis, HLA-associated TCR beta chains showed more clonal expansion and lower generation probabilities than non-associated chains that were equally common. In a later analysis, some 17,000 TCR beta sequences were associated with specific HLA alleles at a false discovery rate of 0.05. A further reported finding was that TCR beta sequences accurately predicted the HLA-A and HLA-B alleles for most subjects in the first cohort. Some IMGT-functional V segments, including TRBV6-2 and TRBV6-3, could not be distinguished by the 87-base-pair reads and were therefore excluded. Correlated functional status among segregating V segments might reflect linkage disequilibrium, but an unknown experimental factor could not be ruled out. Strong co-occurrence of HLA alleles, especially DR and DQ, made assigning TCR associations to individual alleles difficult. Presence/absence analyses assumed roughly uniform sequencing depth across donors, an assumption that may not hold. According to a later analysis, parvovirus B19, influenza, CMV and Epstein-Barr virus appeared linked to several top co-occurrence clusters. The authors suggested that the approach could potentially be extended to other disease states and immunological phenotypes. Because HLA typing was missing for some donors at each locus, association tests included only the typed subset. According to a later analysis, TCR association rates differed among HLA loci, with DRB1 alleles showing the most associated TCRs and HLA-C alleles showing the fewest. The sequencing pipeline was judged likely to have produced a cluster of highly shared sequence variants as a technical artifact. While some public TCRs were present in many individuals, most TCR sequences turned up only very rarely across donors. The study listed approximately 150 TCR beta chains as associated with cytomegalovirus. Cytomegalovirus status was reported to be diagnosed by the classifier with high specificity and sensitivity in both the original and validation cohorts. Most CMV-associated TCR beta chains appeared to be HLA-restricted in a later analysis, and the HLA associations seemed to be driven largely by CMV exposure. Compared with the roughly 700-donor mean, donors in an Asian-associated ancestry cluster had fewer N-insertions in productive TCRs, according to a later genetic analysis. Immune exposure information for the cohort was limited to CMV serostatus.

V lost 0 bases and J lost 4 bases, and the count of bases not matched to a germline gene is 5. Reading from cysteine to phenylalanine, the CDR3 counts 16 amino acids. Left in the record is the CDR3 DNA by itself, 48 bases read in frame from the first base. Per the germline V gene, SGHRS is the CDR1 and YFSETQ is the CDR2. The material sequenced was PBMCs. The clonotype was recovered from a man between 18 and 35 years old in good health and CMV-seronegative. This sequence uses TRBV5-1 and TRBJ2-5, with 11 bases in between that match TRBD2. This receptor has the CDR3 CASSLASSGRPETQYF. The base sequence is TGCGCCAGCAGCTTGGCCTCTAGCGGGAGGCCAGAGACCCAGTACTTC.